One T cell receptor beta chain is described in this entry. This sample was included in a study of technical replicates of blood from a handful of donors. Data came from immunoSEQ multiplex PCR; TCRdb stores just in-frame clones and leaves some out. The sample holds 70,000 to 85,000 clones, roughly 94% seen once. This CDR3 has 14 residues. The germline V gene has CDR1 MNHEY and CDR2 SVGAGI. Trimming left V 6 bases short and J 6 bases short, with 15 bases between. Sequenced: T cells isolated from PBMCs. This chain joins TRBV6-5 and TRBJ1-5, with D perhaps TRBD1 (5 bases). This TCR was recovered from a human donor in good health. CDR3 bases: TGTGCCAGCAGCTACGGGCAGGGCTCTCAGCCCCAGCATTTT. Encoded protein: CASSYGQGSQPQHF.